The 8 T cell receptor beta chains in this list originate from one sample, sequenced in a study of T cell responses to AZD1222 COVID-19 vaccine. The table came from immunoSEQ multiplex PCR; TCRdb's copy has only in-frame clones and leaves some out. The table records about 67,000 clones, 80% to 90% of them present only once. Sample: peripheral blood, taken on day 0 of AZD1222 vaccination. These receptors were taken from an adult in good health.

The chain combines TRBV6-4 with TRBJ2-6, with D hard to call. V lost 1 base, J lost 3 bases, and 1 base lay in between. Germline V gene data show CDR1 as MRHNA and CDR2 as SNTAGT. The CDR3 has 13 residues. The CDR3 bases are TGTGCCAGCAGTGACTTTGGGGCCAACGTCCTGACTTTC. Residues: CASSDFGANVLTF.

This chain uses TRBV7-3 with TRBJ2-3; the D call may be TRBD1 or TRBD2 (6 bases each). The germline V gene encodes CDR1 SGHTA and CDR2 FQGTGA. V was shortened by 7 bases and J by 2 bases, with 10 bases between the two germline ends. The CDR3 is 13 residues long. CDR3 loop: CASNREVTDTQYF. The CDR3 nucleotides are TGTGCCAGCAACAGGGAGGTCACAGATACGCAGTATTTT. Looking up the rest from reference TRBV7-3 and TRBJ2-3 gives the full variable domain: GAGVSQTPSNKVTEKGKYVELRCDPISGHTALYWYRQSLGQGPEFLIYFQGTGAADDSGLPNDRFFAVRPEGSVSTLKIQRTERGDSAVYLCASNREVTDTQYFGPGTRLTVL.

This clone was counted between two and nine times. This chain uses TRBV18 with TRBJ1-5, with 7 bases aligning to TRBD1. The ends lost 4 bases at V and 10 bases at J; junction bases unmatched: 10. The CDR3 spans 14 residues. Germline CDR1 KGHSH, CDR2 LQKENI. CDR3 region: CASSLDRSFRPQHF. DNA of the CDR3: TGTGCCAGCTCACTGGACAGGTCTTTTCGTCCCCAGCATTTT.

The rearrangement uses TRBV10-3 and TRBJ2-7; TRBD1 agrees at 10 bases. CDR3 length: 15 amino acids. Trimming cost V 4 bases and J 6 bases; bases outside gene matches: 9. Germline CDR1 reads ENHRY; CDR2 reads SYGVKD. CDR3 sequence (DNA): TGTGCCATCAGTGCGGGACAGGGGACTTTGGTCGAGCAGTACTTC. It codes for CAISAGQGTLVEQYF.

The CDR3 here is CASSPSLRGTEAFF. CDR3 nucleotide sequence: TGTGCCAGCAGTCCGTCTCTACGGGGCACTGAAGCTTTCTTT. The V gene is TRBV28, the J gene TRBJ1-1; D unclear. The CDR3 totals 14 residues. Between the trimmed V and J ends, which lost 5 bases and 4 bases, there was a span of 14 bases. Germline V gene sequence: CDR1 MDHEN, CDR2 SYDVKM.

The chain uses TRBV7-9 and TRBJ2-7; no reliable D call. Between the trimmed V and J ends, which lost 2 bases and 3 bases, there was a span of 8 bases. The CDR3 consists of 13 residues. Germline CDR1 reads SEHNR; CDR2 reads FQNEAQ (reference sequence). CDR3 sequence (DNA): TGTGCCAGCAGCTTAACAGCGCGCTACGAGCAGTACTTC. As protein: CASSLTARYEQYF.

V usage is TRBV7-3 and J usage is TRBJ2-2; D might be TRBD2 (7 bases). CDR3 length: 15 amino acids. The germline V and J ends were trimmed by 5 bases and 5 bases, with 15 bases remaining between them. CDR1 is SGHTA, CDR2 FQGTGA, per germline. Here the CDR3 DNA reads TGTGCCAGCAGCCCCGCCGGGGGGCGAACCGGGGAGCTGTTTTTT. It codes for CASSPAGGRTGELFF. Full variable domain (outside the CDR3, taken from reference TRBV7-3 and TRBJ2-2): GAGVSQTPSNKVTEKGKYVELRCDPISGHTALYWYRQSLGQGPEFLIYFQGTGAADDSGLPNDRFFAVRPEGSVSTLKIQRTERGDSAVYLCASSPAGGRTGELFFGEGSRLTVL.

The rearrangement links TRBV5-4 to TRBJ1-2, with 9 positions matching TRBD1. The CDR3 consists of 13 residues. V shed 4 bases and J 8 bases; nucleotides not matched to a gene: 6. The V gene's germline CDR1 is SGHNT and CDR2 YYREEE (reference sequence). The CDR3 bases are TGTGCCAGCAGCACGGACAGGGGTGGCGGCTACACCTTC. It specifies CASSTDRGGGYTF.